What follows is one T cell receptor (beta chain) and its context. This entry is derived from a study of T cell responses to AZD1222 COVID-19 vaccine. The V gene end was trimmed by 0 bases and the J gene end by 9 bases; junction bases not matched to a gene: 9. This CDR3 is 17 amino acids long. Germline V gives CDR1 LGHDT, CDR2 YNNKEL (reference sequence). The assay was immunoSEQ multiplex PCR, and TCRdb's table has in-frame clones only and misses some. Altogether about 150,000 clones are present, about 90% being singletons, with the ten largest covering about 9.8%. The starting material was peripheral blood, obtained 28 days after the second AZD1222 dose. The clonotype originates from an adult who received the AZD1222 COVID-19 vaccine. The chain couples TRBV3-1 (or the pseudogene TRBV3-2) to TRBJ2-1; 12 bases map to TRBD1. Here the CDR3 DNA reads TGTGCCAGCAGCCAAGATTCCGGGACAGGGGGCCAGAGTGAGCAGTTCTTC. It translates to CASSQDSGTGGQSEQFF.